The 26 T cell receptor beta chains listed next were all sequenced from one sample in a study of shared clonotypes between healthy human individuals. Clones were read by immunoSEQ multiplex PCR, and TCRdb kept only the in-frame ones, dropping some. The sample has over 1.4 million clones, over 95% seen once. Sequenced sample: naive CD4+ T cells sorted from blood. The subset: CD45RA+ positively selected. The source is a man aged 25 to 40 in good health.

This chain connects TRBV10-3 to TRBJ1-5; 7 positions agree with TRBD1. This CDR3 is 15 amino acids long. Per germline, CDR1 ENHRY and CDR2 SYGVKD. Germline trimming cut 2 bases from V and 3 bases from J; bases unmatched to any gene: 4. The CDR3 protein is CAISETGDANQPQHF. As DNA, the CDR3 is TGTGCCATCAGTGAGACAGGGGATGCCAATCAGCCCCAGCATTTT.

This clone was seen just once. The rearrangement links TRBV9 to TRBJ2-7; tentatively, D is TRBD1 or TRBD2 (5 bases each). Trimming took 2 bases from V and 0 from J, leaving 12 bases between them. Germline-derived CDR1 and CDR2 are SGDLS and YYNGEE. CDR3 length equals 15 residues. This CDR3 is CASSVGGSASYEQYF. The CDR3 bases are TGTGCCAGCAGCGTTGGGGGATCCGCCTCCTACGAGCAGTACTTC.

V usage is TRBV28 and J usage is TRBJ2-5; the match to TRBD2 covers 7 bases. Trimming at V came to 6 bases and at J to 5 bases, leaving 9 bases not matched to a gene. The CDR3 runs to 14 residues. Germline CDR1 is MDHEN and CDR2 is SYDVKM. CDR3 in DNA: TGTGCCAGCAGACGCGGGAGACGGTATGAGACCCAGTACTTC. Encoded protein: CASRRGRRYETQYF.

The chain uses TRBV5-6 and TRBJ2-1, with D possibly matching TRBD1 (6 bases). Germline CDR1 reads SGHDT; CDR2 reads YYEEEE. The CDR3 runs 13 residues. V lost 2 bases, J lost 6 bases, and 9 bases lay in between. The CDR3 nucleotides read TGTGCCAGCAGCTTTTCAGGGGCCAATGAGCAGTTCTTC. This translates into CASSFSGANEQFF.

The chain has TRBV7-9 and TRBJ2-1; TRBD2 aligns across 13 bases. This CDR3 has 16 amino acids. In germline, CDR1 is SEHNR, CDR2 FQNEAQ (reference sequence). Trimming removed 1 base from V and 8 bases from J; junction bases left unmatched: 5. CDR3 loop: CASSLEGLAGRDEQFF. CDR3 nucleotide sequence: TGTGCCAGCAGCTTAGAGGGACTAGCGGGACGGGATGAGCAGTTCTTC.

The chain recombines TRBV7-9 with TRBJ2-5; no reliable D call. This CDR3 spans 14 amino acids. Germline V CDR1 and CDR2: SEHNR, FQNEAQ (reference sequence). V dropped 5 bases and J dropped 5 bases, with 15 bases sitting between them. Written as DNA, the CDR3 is TGTGCCAGCAGCCCAGCCAGTATGCCCGAGACCCAGTACTTC. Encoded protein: CASSPASMPETQYF.

The CDR3: CASSLGVSSSYEQYF. CDR3 in DNA: TGTGCCAGCAGCTTAGGCGTCTCTAGCTCCTACGAGCAGTACTTC. The rearrangement links TRBV7-9 to TRBJ2-7; the D is unclear. The CDR3 runs 15 residues. V gave up 1 base and J gave up 0 bases, with 10 bases separating them. Germline V gene data show CDR1 as SEHNR and CDR2 as FQNEAQ (reference sequence).

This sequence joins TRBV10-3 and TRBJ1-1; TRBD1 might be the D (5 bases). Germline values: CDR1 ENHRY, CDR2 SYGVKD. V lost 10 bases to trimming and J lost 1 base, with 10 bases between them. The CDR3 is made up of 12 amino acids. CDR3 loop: CATGRENTEAFF. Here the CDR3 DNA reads TGTGCCACCGGCAGGGAGAACACTGAAGCTTTCTTT.

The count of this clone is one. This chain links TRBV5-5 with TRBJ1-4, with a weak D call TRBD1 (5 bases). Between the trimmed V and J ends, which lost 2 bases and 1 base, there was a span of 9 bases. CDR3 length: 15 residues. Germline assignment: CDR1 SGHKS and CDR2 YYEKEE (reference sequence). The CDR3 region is CASSFTGVTNEKLFF. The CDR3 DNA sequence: TGTGCCAGCAGCTTCACGGGGGTAACTAATGAAAAACTGTTTTTT. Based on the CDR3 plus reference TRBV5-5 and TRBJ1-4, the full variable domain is DAGVTQSPTHLIKTRGQQVTLRCSPISGHKSVSWYQQVLGQGPQFIFQYYEKEERGRGNFPDRFSARQFPNYSSELNVNALLLGDSALYLCASSFTGVTNEKLFFGSGTQLSVL.

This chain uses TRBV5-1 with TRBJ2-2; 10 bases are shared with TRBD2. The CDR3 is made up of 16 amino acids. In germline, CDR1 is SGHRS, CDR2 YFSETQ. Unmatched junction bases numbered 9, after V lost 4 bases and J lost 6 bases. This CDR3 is CASSGTSGRAPGELFF. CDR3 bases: TGCGCCAGCAGCGGGACCAGCGGGAGGGCCCCCGGGGAGCTGTTTTTT.

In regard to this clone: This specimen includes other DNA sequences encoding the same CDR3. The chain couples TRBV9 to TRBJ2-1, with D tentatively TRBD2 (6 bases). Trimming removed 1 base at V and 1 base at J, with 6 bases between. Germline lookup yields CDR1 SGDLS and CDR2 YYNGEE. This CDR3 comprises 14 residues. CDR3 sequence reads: CASSVSGSYNEQFF. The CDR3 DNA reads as TGTGCCAGCAGCGTAAGCGGGTCCTACAATGAGCAGTTCTTC. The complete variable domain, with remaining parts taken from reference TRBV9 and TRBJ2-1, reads DSGVTQTPKHLITATGQRVTLRCSPRSGDLSVYWYQQSLDQGLQFLIQYYNGEERAKGNILERFSAQQFPDLHSELNLSSLELGDSALYFCASSVSGSYNEQFFGPGTRLTVL.

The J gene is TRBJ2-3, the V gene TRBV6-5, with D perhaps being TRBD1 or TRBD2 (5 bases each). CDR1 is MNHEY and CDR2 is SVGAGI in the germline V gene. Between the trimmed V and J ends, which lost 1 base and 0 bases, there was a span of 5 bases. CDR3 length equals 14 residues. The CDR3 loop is CASSYWDSTDTQYF. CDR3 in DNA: TGTGCCAGCAGTTACTGGGACAGCACAGATACGCAGTATTTT.

The CDR3 coding sequence is TGTGCCAGCAGTGAAGCGGGGGCGGGCAATCAGCCCCAGCATTTT. Its translation: CASSEAGAGNQPQHF. The J gene is TRBJ1-5, the V gene TRBV6-1, with D possibly matching TRBD1 (6 bases). Trimming took 0 bases from V and 2 from J, leaving 8 bases between them. Germline CDR1 is MNHNS and CDR2 is SASEGT. The CDR3 runs 15 residues.

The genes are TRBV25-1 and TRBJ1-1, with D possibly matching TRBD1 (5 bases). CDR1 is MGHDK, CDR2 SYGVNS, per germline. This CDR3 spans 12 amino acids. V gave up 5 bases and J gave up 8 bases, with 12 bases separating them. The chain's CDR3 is CASSSGGAEAFF. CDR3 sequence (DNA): TGTGCCAGCAGTTCAGGAGGGGCGGAAGCTTTCTTT.

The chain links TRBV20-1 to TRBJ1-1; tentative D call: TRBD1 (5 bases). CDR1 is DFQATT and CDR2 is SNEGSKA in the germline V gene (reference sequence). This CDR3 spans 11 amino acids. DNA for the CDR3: TGCAGGGCCCGGGGACCCGGGGGAGCTTTCTTT. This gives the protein CRARGPGGAFF.

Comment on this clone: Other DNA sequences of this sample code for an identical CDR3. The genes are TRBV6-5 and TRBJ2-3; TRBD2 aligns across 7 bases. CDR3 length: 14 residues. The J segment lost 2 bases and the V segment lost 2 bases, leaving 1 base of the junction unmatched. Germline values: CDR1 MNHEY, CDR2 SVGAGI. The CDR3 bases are TGTGCCAGCAGTTACGCGGGAGTCACAGATACGCAGTATTTT. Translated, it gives CASSYAGVTDTQYF.

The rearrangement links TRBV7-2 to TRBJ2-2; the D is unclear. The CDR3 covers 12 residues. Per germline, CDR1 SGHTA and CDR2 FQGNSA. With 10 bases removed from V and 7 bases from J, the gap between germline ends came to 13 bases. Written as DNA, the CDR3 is TGTGCCATCCCGTCACGGAGCGGGGAGCTGTTTTTT. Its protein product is CAIPSRSGELFF.

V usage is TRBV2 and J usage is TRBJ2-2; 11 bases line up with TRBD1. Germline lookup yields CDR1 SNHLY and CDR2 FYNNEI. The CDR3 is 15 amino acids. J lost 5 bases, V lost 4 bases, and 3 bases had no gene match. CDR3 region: CASSARDRGTGELFF. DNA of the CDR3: TGTGCCAGCAGTGCGCGGGACAGGGGGACCGGGGAGCTGTTTTTT.

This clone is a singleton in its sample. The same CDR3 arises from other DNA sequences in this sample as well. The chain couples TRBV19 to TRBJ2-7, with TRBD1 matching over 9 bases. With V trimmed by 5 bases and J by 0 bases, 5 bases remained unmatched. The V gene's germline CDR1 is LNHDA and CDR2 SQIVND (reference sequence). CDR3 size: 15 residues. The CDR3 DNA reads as TGTGCCAGTAGTCCAGGGACAGGGAGCTCCTACGAGCAGTACTTC. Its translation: CASSPGTGSSYEQYF.

Here the CDR3 DNA reads TGCGCCAGCAGCCAACTGGACAAACAATCCGATAGCAATCAGCCCCAGCATTTT. It codes for CASSQLDKQSDSNQPQHF. V usage is TRBV4-1 and J usage is TRBJ1-5; D is perhaps TRBD1 (5 bases). Trimming removed 2 bases from V and 0 bases from J, with 17 bases in between. This CDR3 has 18 amino acids. Germline V CDR1 and CDR2: MGHRA, YSYEKL.

DNA of the CDR3: TGTGCCAGCAGTGAAATGAGCTCTCTGTATTTT. Amino acid sequence: CASSEMSSLYF. This sequence joins TRBV2 and TRBJ2-3; D gene uncertain. V dropped 2 bases and J dropped 14 bases, with 11 bases sitting between them. CDR3 size: 11 residues. Per the germline V gene, CDR1 is SNHLY and CDR2 is FYNNEI.

The CDR3 DNA follows: TGTGCCAGCAGCCCGAGAGGGCGGAGCACAGATACGCAGTATTTT. Protein: CASSPRGRSTDTQYF. The chain joins TRBV11-2 to TRBJ2-3; perhaps TRBD2 as D (5 bases). This CDR3 has 15 residues. The germline V and J ends were trimmed by 5 bases and 0 bases, with 12 bases remaining between them. Germline values: CDR1 SGHAT, CDR2 FQNNGV. Filled out from reference TRBV11-2 and TRBJ2-3, the complete variable domain reads EAGVAQSPRYKIIEKRQSVAFWCNPISGHATLYWYQQILGQGPKLLIQFQNNGVVDDSQLPKDRFSAERLKGVDSTLKIQPAKLEDSAVYLCASSPRGRSTDTQYFGPGTRLTVL.

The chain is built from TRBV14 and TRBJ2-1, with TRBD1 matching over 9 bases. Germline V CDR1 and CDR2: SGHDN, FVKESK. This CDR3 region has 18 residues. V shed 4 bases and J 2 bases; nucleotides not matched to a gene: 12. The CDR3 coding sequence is TGTGCCAGCAGCCTGAAACCGGGACAGGGTTTACCCTACAATGAGCAGTTCTTC. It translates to CASSLKPGQGLPYNEQFF.

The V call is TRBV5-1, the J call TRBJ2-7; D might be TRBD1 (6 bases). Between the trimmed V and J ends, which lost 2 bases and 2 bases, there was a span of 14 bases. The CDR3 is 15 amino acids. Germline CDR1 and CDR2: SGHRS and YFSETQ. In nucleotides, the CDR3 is TGCGCCAGCAGCTTCGATACAGGGCCTACCTACGAGCAGTACTTC. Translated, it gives CASSFDTGPTYEQYF.

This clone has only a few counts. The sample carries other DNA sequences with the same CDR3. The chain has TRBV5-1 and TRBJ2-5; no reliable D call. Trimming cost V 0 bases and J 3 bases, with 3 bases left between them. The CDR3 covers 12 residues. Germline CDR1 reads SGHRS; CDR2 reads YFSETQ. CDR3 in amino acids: CASSLGKETQYF. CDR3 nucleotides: TGCGCCAGCAGCTTGGGCAAAGAGACCCAGTACTTC.

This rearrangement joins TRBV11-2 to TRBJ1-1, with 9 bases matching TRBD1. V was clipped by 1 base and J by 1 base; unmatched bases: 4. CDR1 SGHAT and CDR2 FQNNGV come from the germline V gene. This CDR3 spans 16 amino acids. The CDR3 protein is CASSLGDRASNTEAFF. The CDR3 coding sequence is TGTGCCAGCAGCTTAGGGGACAGGGCTTCGAACACTGAAGCTTTCTTT.